The 32 T cell receptor beta chains below all came from one sample that was sequenced in a study of radiation and T cells in renal cell carcinoma. Only in-frame clones appear in the TCRdb table, and some are missing; sequencing was by immunoSEQ multiplex PCR. The table lists about 64,000 clones, over 65% of them singletons. Specified time point: blood 4 weeks post-SBRT, at nephrectomy. Indicated treatment: 15 Gy SBRT to primary tumor, nephrectomy 4 weeks later. The specimen was blood, collected from a patient whose treatment included radiotherapy and nephrectomy. These receptors were taken from a man aged 60 to 75 with renal cell carcinoma.

V usage is TRBV14 and J usage is TRBJ1-3; D gene uncertain. Germline V lookup: CDR1 SGHDN, CDR2 FVKESK. V lost 0 bases to trimming and J lost 0 bases, with 6 bases between them. CDR3 length equals 15 residues. CDR3 residues: CASSQDDYSGNTIYF. The DNA for the CDR3 is TGTGCCAGCAGCCAAGATGACTACTCTGGAAACACCATATATTTT.

The chain carries TRBV25-1 and TRBJ1-1; D ambiguous. Between the trimmed V and J ends, which lost 3 bases and 3 bases, there was a span of 11 bases. CDR1 and CDR2 from the germline V gene are MGHDK and SYGVNS. The CDR3 totals 14 residues. DNA for the CDR3: TGTGCCAGCAGTGACGGCCGGTGGGACACTGAAGCTTTCTTT. Translating gives CASSDGRWDTEAFF. Using reference TRBV25-1 and TRBJ1-1 for the parts outside the CDR3, the full variable domain is EADIYQTPRYLVIGTGKKITLECSQTMGHDKMYWYQQDPGMELHLIHYSYGVNSTEKGDLSSESTVSRIRTEHFPLTLESARPSHTSQYLCASSDGRWDTEAFFGQGTRLTVV.

This chain joins TRBV5-1 and TRBJ2-1, with 7 bases that match TRBD2. V gave up 0 bases and J gave up 7 bases; unmatched junction bases: 4. The CDR3 covers 14 residues. CDR1 is SGHRS and CDR2 is YFSETQ in the germline V gene. The CDR3 spells CASSLELAVNEQFF. Written as DNA, the CDR3 is TGCGCCAGCAGCTTGGAGCTAGCGGTGAATGAGCAGTTCTTC.

The chain joins TRBV4-1 to TRBJ1-2; maybe TRBD1 (5 bases). The germline V and J ends were trimmed by 3 bases and 4 bases, with 12 bases remaining between them. CDR1 MGHRA and CDR2 YSYEKL come from the germline V gene. The CDR3 consists of 14 residues. The CDR3 region is CASSHEGRTYGYTF. The CDR3 nucleotides read TGCGCCAGCAGCCACGAGGGGCGGACCTATGGCTACACCTTC.

The V gene is TRBV10-3, the J gene TRBJ2-1; 7 bases align to TRBD1. This CDR3 region has 14 residues. Germline-derived CDR1 and CDR2 are ENHRY and SYGVKD. V lost 2 bases, J lost 7 bases, and 5 bases stayed unmatched. The CDR3 DNA is TGTGCCATCAGTGAGCCCCGGGACAGTAATGAGCAGTTCTTC. Protein: CAISEPRDSNEQFF.

The chain's CDR3 is CASGSGLNEKLFF. CDR3 DNA: TGTGCCAGCGGGTCGGGACTTAATGAAAAACTGTTTTTT. J is TRBJ1-4 and V is TRBV6-5; maybe TRBD1 (5 bases). V was shortened by 8 bases and J by 4 bases, with 11 bases between the two germline ends. CDR3 length equals 13 residues. Germline V gene lookup returns CDR1 MNHEY and CDR2 SVGAGI.

The chain uses TRBV29-1 and TRBJ1-2; D is possibly TRBD1 (5 bases). CDR1 and CDR2 (germline): SQVTM, ANQGSEA. V dropped 5 bases and J dropped 3 bases, with 19 bases sitting between them. The CDR3 spans 15 residues. The CDR3 sequence: CSVHGSRARDYGYTF. The CDR3 region has the DNA TGCAGCGTTCATGGGTCCAGGGCACGGGACTATGGCTACACCTTC.

The genes are TRBV5-1 and TRBJ2-1; 9 bases line up with TRBD2. The CDR3 is 15 amino acids. The trim removed 4 bases at V and 5 bases at J, leaving 7 bases unmatched. Germline V gene sequence: CDR1 SGHRS, CDR2 YFSETQ. The CDR3 DNA is TGCGCCAGCAGCAGGGGACTAGCCTCAAACAATGAGCAGTTCTTC. As protein: CASSRGLASNNEQFF. Filled out from reference TRBV5-1 and TRBJ2-1, the complete variable domain reads KAGVTQTPRYLIKTRGQQVTLSCSPISGHRSVSWYQQTPGQGLQFLFEYFSETQRNKGNFPGRFSGRQFSNSRSEMNVSTLELGDSALYLCASSRGLASNNEQFFGPGTRLTVL.

Worth noting for this clone: Other DNA sequences in this sample translate to the same CDR3. V gene TRBV6-5 combines with J gene TRBJ1-2; the D is unclear. Germline V gene sequence: CDR1 MNHEY, CDR2 SVGAGI. The V end was cut by 3 bases, the J end by 5 bases, with 7 bases between. The CDR3 contains 12 residues. CDR3: CASSYGGYGYTF. The CDR3 DNA follows: TGTGCCAGCAGTTATGGAGGGTATGGCTACACCTTC.

This chain connects TRBV5-1 to TRBJ1-1, with 10 positions matching TRBD1. CDR1 and CDR2 from the germline V gene are SGHRS and YFSETQ. The length of the CDR3 is 16 residues. J was trimmed by 3 bases and V by 4 bases; bases with no gene match: 9. The CDR3 nucleotides are TGCGCCAGCAGCCGCGGGACAGGGGAAGGGGACACTGAAGCTTTCTTT. Translation: CASSRGTGEGDTEAFF.

This rearrangement joins TRBV5-1 to TRBJ2-2, with TRBD1 identical over 7 bases. This CDR3 has 16 residues. V lost 0 bases to trimming and J lost 0 bases; unmatched junction nucleotides: 2. Germline V gene lookup returns CDR1 SGHRS and CDR2 YFSETQ. The CDR3: CASSLEGQANTGELFF. DNA of the CDR3: TGCGCCAGCAGCTTGGAAGGACAGGCGAACACCGGGGAGCTGTTTTTT.

This chain connects TRBV19 to TRBJ2-3, with D tentatively TRBD1 (6 bases). Trimming pared 6 bases from V and 1 base from J, leaving 14 bases between. CDR3 size: 15 residues. Germline V gene sequence: CDR1 LNHDA, CDR2 SQIVND (reference sequence). The chain's CDR3 is CASSPRTAGTDTQYF. The DNA of the CDR3 is TGTGCCAGTAGCCCAAGGACAGCGGGCACAGATACGCAGTATTTT.

The rearrangement links TRBV7-3 to TRBJ1-1; D gene ambiguous. CDR3 size: 13 residues. The germline gives CDR1 SGHTA, CDR2 FQGTGA. Trimming removed 1 base at V and 1 base at J, with 4 bases between. The CDR3, as DNA: TGTGCCAGCAGCTTAAGTTGGAACACTGAAGCTTTCTTT. Amino acids: CASSLSWNTEAFF.

This chain links TRBV2 with TRBJ2-4, with D hard to call. V was trimmed by 3 bases and J by 5 bases, leaving 11 bases between them. This CDR3 region has 14 residues. CDR1 is SNHLY and CDR2 is FYNNEI in the germline V gene. As DNA, the CDR3 is TGTGCCAGCAGTGACATCTCCGCCCAAAACATTCAGTACTTC. Translating gives CASSDISAQNIQYF.

This clone appeared a few times. The rearrangement joins TRBV10-3 to TRBJ2-1; tentatively, D is TRBD1 (6 bases). Germline V CDR1 and CDR2: ENHRY, SYGVKD. The length of the CDR3 is 13 residues. Trimming pared 2 bases from V and 6 bases from J, leaving 8 bases between. Written as DNA, the CDR3 is TGTGCCATCAGTGAGGAACAGGGCAATGAGCAGTTCTTC. It is translated as CAISEEQGNEQFF.

The V call is TRBV19, the J call TRBJ2-7; the match to TRBD2 covers 10 bases. CDR1 LNHDA and CDR2 SQIVND come from the germline V gene (reference sequence). The CDR3 contains 17 residues. J lost 2 bases, V lost 7 bases, and 14 bases had no gene match. The CDR3 reads CASNEGASGGLTYEQYF. In DNA, the CDR3 is TGTGCCAGTAACGAGGGGGCTAGCGGGGGCCTCACCTACGAGCAGTACTTC. The variable domain in full, with the rest retrieved from reference TRBV19 and TRBJ2-7, is DGGITQSPKYLFRKEGQNVTLSCEQNLNHDAMYWYRQDPGQGLRLIYYSQIVNDFQKGDIAEGYSVSREKKESFPLTVTSAQKNPTAFYLCASNEGASGGLTYEQYFGPGTRLTVT.

The chain links TRBV2 to TRBJ1-1; tentative D call: TRBD1 (6 bases). The V gene's germline CDR1 is SNHLY and CDR2 FYNNEI. The CDR3 loop spans 14 amino acids. Trimming removed 4 bases from V and 0 bases from J, with 9 bases in between. CDR3 amino acids: CASSVQGMNTEAFF. The CDR3 bases are TGTGCCAGCAGTGTCCAGGGGATGAACACTGAAGCTTTCTTT.

The genes are TRBV5-1 and TRBJ2-2, with unresolved D. V lost 2 bases, J lost 5 bases, and 10 bases lay in between. Germline-derived CDR1 and CDR2 are SGHRS and YFSETQ. This CDR3 is built from 14 residues. The CDR3 sequence: CASSFQAATGELFF. CDR3 DNA sequence: TGCGCCAGCAGCTTTCAGGCCGCGACCGGGGAGCTGTTTTTT.

V gene TRBV30 combines with J gene TRBJ1-2, with D unresolved. V was pared by 0 bases and J by 7 bases, with 12 bases between. This CDR3 is built from 13 residues. Looked up from germline, CDR1 is GTSNPN and CDR2 is SVGIG (reference sequence). This chain's CDR3 is CAWSVGRRAGYTF. For the CDR3, the DNA is TGTGCCTGGAGTGTTGGCCGGAGGGCTGGCTACACCTTC. The full variable domain, completed using reference TRBV30 and TRBJ1-2, is SQTIHQWPATLVQPVGSPLSLECTVEGTSNPNLYWYRQAAGRGLQLLFYSVGIGQISSEVPQNLSASRPQDRQFILSSKKLLLSDSGFYLCAWSVGRRAGYTFGSGTRLTVV.

This clone was picked up a small number of times. The V call is TRBV7-2, the J call TRBJ2-3; 7 bases fit TRBD2. This CDR3 has 15 residues. Trimming cost V 5 bases and J 3 bases; bases outside gene matches: 8. The germline V gene has CDR1 SGHTA and CDR2 FQGNSA. For the CDR3, the DNA is TGTGCCAGCAGCCGTTGGGGCGGGGGTACAGATACGCAGTATTTT. It translates to CASSRWGGGTDTQYF.

The gene calls are TRBV19 and TRBJ1-2; D is possibly TRBD1 (5 bases). The CDR3 contains 14 residues. CDR1 LNHDA and CDR2 SQIVND come from the germline V gene (reference sequence). Trimming stripped 4 bases from V and 2 bases from J, with 11 bases between. The CDR3 here is CASSTLGTNYGYTF. CDR3 bases: TGTGCCAGTAGTACCCTTGGGACGAACTATGGCTACACCTTC.

This sequence joins TRBV11-2 and TRBJ2-3; 9 nucleotides line up with TRBD2. V trimming: 2 bases; J trimming: 4 bases; junction bases outside the gene matches: 7. Looked up from germline, CDR1 is SGHAT and CDR2 is FQNNGV. The CDR3 totals 16 residues. The CDR3 spells CASSLNGGGVPDTQYF. The CDR3 DNA sequence: TGTGCCAGCAGCTTAAACGGCGGGGGGGTGCCAGATACGCAGTATTTT.

The V gene is TRBV30, the J gene TRBJ1-6; D is ambiguous. V lost 2 bases and J lost 8, with 7 bases in between. Germline CDR1 and CDR2: GTSNPN and SVGIG (reference sequence). The CDR3 sequence is 12 residues long. DNA of the CDR3: TGTGCCTGGAGTAACATTTATTCACCCCTCCACTTT. Translation: CAWSNIYSPLHF.

This clone was picked up one time. The rearrangement links TRBV18 to TRBJ1-1, with D perhaps matching TRBD1 (5 bases). This CDR3 contains 15 residues. The V and J ends lost 2 bases and 7 bases respectively, with 17 bases between them. Per germline, CDR1 KGHSH and CDR2 LQKENI. CDR3 DNA: TGTGCCAGCTCACCAGGAGGGACGACGGGCATTGAAGCTTTCTTT. It specifies CASSPGGTTGIEAFF.

This clone was seen only once. The chain employs TRBV2 and TRBJ1-3; unclear D gene. Between the trimmed V and J ends, which lost 6 bases and 0 bases, there was a span of 9 bases. This CDR3 comprises 14 residues. Germline V gene lookup returns CDR1 SNHLY and CDR2 FYNNEI. The DNA of the CDR3 is TGTGCCAGCAGAGAGACGGACTCTGGAAACACCATATATTTT. This encodes CASRETDSGNTIYF. Based on the CDR3 plus reference TRBV2 and TRBJ1-3, the full variable domain is EPEVTQTPSHQVTQMGQEVILRCVPISNHLYFYWYRQILGQKVEFLVSFYNNEISEKSEIFDDQFSVERPDGSNFTLKIRSTKLEDSAMYFCASRETDSGNTIYFGEGSWLTVV.

This clone was observed a handful of times. This sequence joins TRBV2 and TRBJ1-5; TRBD1 might be the D (6 bases). Germline CDR1 is SNHLY and CDR2 is FYNNEI. The CDR3 contains 15 residues. Trimming shortened V by 6 bases and J by 0 bases, and 12 bases separated the two germline ends. The CDR3 sequence: CASSVDRDSNQPQHF. The CDR3 DNA is TGTGCCAGCAGCGTGGACAGAGATAGCAATCAGCCCCAGCATTTT.

The chain carries TRBV19 and TRBJ1-1; D remains ambiguous. The germline gives CDR1 LNHDA, CDR2 SQIVND (reference sequence). This CDR3 spans 16 amino acids. Trimming took off 2 bases at V and 3 bases at J, with 16 bases between the two ends. CDR3 loop: CASSIREATRDTEAFF. The CDR3 DNA reads as TGTGCCAGTAGTATAAGGGAAGCAACTAGGGACACTGAAGCTTTCTTT.

This clone showed up just a few times. The chain joins TRBV29-1 to TRBJ1-1; the D is unclear. From germline, CDR1 is SQVTM and CDR2 ANQGSEA. CDR3 length equals 13 residues. Deletions cut 3 bases from V and 4 bases from J, with 12 bases between. The CDR3 sequence is CSVEEGSGTEAFF. In DNA, the CDR3 is TGCAGCGTTGAGGAGGGATCTGGCACTGAAGCTTTCTTT.

V usage is TRBV11-2 and J usage is TRBJ1-3; D remains ambiguous. There are 13 residues in the CDR3. Looked up from germline, CDR1 is SGHAT and CDR2 is FQNNGV. The V end was cut by 1 base, the J end by 7 bases, with 8 bases between. For the CDR3, the DNA is TGTGCCAGCAGCTTAGCGAGCAAGAACACCATATATTTT. Translating gives CASSLASKNTIYF.

The chain employs TRBV19 and TRBJ1-6; no firm D call. The CDR3 has 14 amino acids. Germline V CDR1 and CDR2: LNHDA, SQIVND (reference sequence). Trimming took off 3 bases at V and 9 bases at J, with 12 bases between the two ends. CDR3 sequence (DNA): TGTGCCAGTAGTATTGTCGCAGAGGGTTCACCCCTCCACTTT. It translates to CASSIVAEGSPLHF.

The V call is TRBV14, the J call TRBJ2-2, with D perhaps matching TRBD1 (5 bases). The V and J ends lost 0 bases and 6 bases respectively, with 17 bases between them. CDR1 is SGHDN, CDR2 FVKESK, per germline. This CDR3 is built from 17 residues. CDR3 amino acids: CASSQDIRQPGSGELFF. The CDR3 bases are TGTGCCAGCAGCCAAGATATACGGCAACCAGGGTCCGGGGAGCTGTTTTTT.

The chain's CDR3 is CASGPRTGEKLFF. CDR3 sequence (DNA): TGTGCTAGTGGTCCTCGGACAGGTGAAAAACTGTTTTTT. V is TRBV12-5 and J is TRBJ1-4; TRBD1 matches 7 bases. Looked up from germline, CDR1 is LGHNT and CDR2 is FRNRAP. J gave up 7 bases and V 5 bases, and 4 bases lay outside the gene matches. The CDR3 consists of 13 residues.